Listed below are T cell receptor beta chains from one sample, sequenced in a study of cytomegalovirus exposure and HLA in healthy donors. The method was immunoSEQ multiplex PCR; TCRdb's version includes in-frame clones alone and lacks a portion of them. The sample table sets out more than 75,000 clones. Sequencing was done on a sample of PBMCs. These receptors all stem from a man between 45 and 60 years old in good health and CMV-seropositive. The CDR3 runs from the conserved cysteine through the conserved F or W. A D gene is named only where the DNA matches it firmly.

TRBJ1-5 TRBV19 . TGTGCCAGTAGTATAGTGAGGCCCCATCAGCCCCAGCATTTT CASSIVRPHQPQHF
TRBJ1-5 TRBV5-6 . TGTGCCAGCAGCTTGGGCCCGGGGGGAAATCAGCCCCAGCATTTT CASSLGPGGNQPQHF
TRBJ1-5 TRBV7-2 . TGTGCCAGCAGCTTAGATGGCCTAGGCAATCAGCCCCAGCATTTT CASSLDGLGNQPQHF
TRBJ1-2 TRBV4-2 . TGTGCCAGCAGCCACTTGACTTTCGCTAACTATGGCTACACCTTC CASSHLTFANYGYTF
TRBJ2-5 TRBV10-2 . TGCGCCAGCAGTGCAGGGAACCAAGAGACCCAGTACTTC CASSAGNQETQYF
TRBJ2-4 TRBV6-1 TRBD1 TGTGCCAGCAGTGAAGCCCAGGGGGCAGGGACCAAAAACATTCAGTACTTC CASSEAQGAGTKNIQYF
TRBJ2-1 TRBV9 . TGTGCCAGCAGCATTGGGGCTACCATATACAATGAGCAGTTCTTC CASSIGATIYNEQFF
TRBJ2-5 TRBV30 TRBD2 TGTGCCTGGGGCAGCGGGATGGCGATCCAAGAGACCCAGTACTTC CAWGSGMAIQETQYF
TRBJ2-7 TRBV30 . TGTGCCTGGACTAGGACCTACGAGCAGTACTTC CAWTRTYEQYF
TRBJ1-4 TRBV30 . TGTGCCTGGAGTCAGACAGTAGGGGAAAAACTGTTTTTT CAWSQTVGEKLFF
TRBJ2-2 TRBV5-1 TRBD2 TGCGCCAGCAGCTTGGGCGCGGGGGTAACCGGGGAGCTGTTTTTT CASSLGAGVTGELFF
TRBJ2-7 TRBV9 . TGTGCCAGCAGCGTAGAAACTTCCATCGGCGAGCAGTACTTC CASSVETSIGEQYF
TRBJ2-7 TRBV30 TRBD1 TGTGCCTGGAGTTCGGCTGGGACAGGGGGCTGGTACGAGCAGTACTTC CAWSSAGTGGWYEQYF
TRBJ1-3 TRBV6-1 . TGTGCCAGCAGTGAAGCGGGCGGGGTTACTGGAAACACCATATATTTT CASSEAGGVTGNTIYF
TRBJ1-1 TRBV29-1 . TGCAGCGCCGAGTCAGGGGTGAACACTGAAGCTTTCTTT CSAESGVNTEAFF
TRBJ1-4 TRBV30 TRBD1 TGTGCCTGGAACGACAGGGGTCGAGAAAAACTGTTTTTT CAWNDRGREKLFF
TRBJ2-7 TRBV9 TRBD2 TGTGCCAGCAGCCCCCGGGCGGGAGCCTACGAGCAGTACTTC CASSPRAGAYEQYF
TRBJ2-5 TRBV11-2 TRBD2 TGTGCCAGCAGCCTCGGGGGGGGCGGGGAGACCCAGTACTTC CASSLGGGGETQYF
TRBJ2-4 TRBV11-3 TRBD1 TGTGCCAGCAGCTTAGAGGGGACAGCCCCGTTAAAAAACATTCAGTACTTC CASSLEGTAPLKNIQYF
TRBJ2-7 TRBV4-2 . TGTGCCAGCAGCCGTACAGGGTACGAGCAGTACTTC CASSRTGYEQYF
TRBJ1-2 TRBV14 TRBD1 TGTGCCAGCAGCTGGTCGGCAGGGGGTGGCTACACCTTC CASSWSAGGGYTF
TRBJ1-4 TRBV5-3 . TGTGCCAGAAGCTTATGCAGGGGTCGTGAAAAACTGTTTTTT CARSLCRGREKLFF
TRBJ2-7 TRBV7-2 TRBD2 TGTGCCAGCAGCCCATCAGGGGGACTAGCCACCCCTATTCACGAGCAGTACTTC CASSPSGGLATPIHEQYF